This TCR beta chain derives from a study of T cells in Graves' hyperthyroidism and ophthalmopathy. General study findings and limits: The majority of expanded thyroid clonotypes above 0.001 also appeared in blood.

Germline lookup yields CDR1 MDHEN and CDR2 SYDVKM. The CDR3 runs to 13 residues. The V end was cut by 6 bases, the J end by 10 bases, with 15 bases between. Amplification of TCR beta CDR3 regions was performed using RNA transcripts as template. First-round RT-PCR of the TCR CDR3 relied on the HTBI primer set. TCRdb fed the multiplex PCR reads into MiXCR, producing one record per CDR3 protein. Among around 570,000 distinct CDR3 sequences listed, less than 20% were seen once. Enrolled ophthalmopathy patients presented with a Clinical Activity Score of at least 3, a NOSPECS grade of at least 4, and disease duration under 3 months. Diagnosing involved the use of clinical symptoms, serum thyroxine and TRAb, thyroid ultrasound and orbital computed tomography. With regard to this clonotype: Its antigen is not known.

This TCR derives from a man between 40 and 49 years old with Graves' ophthalmopathy. The gene calls are TRBV28 and TRBJ1-4; weak D call: TRBD1 (5 bases). The specimen sequenced was blood. The CDR3 DNA reads as TGTGCCAGCAGAGCCCCCGGGACCGGAAAACTGTTTTTT. Its protein is CASRAPGTGKLFF.